These 17 T cell receptor beta chains were all obtained from the same sample, sequenced in a study of blood T cells in healthy people across ages. Together with a sample-barcoded 5' primer, a J-beta primer mix was included in a second PCR lasting roughly 6 to 12 cycles. TCRdb ran MiXCR on the 5' RACE reads and lists one entry per CDR3 protein. The sample includes 1.6 million or so distinct CDR3 sequences, 30% to 40% seen only once; the top ten take approximately 10%. What was sequenced was blood. Receptors originate from a woman in her 30s in good health.

This clonotype was detected a few times. This chain uses TRBV3-1 with TRBJ2-7; 11 nucleotides agree with TRBD2. Per the germline V gene, CDR1 is LGHDT and CDR2 is YNNKEL (reference sequence). J lost 2 bases, V lost 6 bases, and 6 bases had no gene match. This CDR3 spans 15 amino acids. The CDR3 is CASRRLAGGTYEQYF. CDR3 DNA sequence: TGTGCCAGCAGGCGTCTAGCGGGAGGTACCTACGAGCAGTACTTC.

V gene TRBV6-2 or TRBV6-3 combines with J gene TRBJ1-1, with D maybe TRBD1 (5 bases). V dropped 4 bases and J dropped 6 bases, with 15 bases sitting between them. This CDR3 region has 14 residues. Germline assignment: CDR1 MNHEY and CDR2 SVGEGT. The CDR3 DNA reads as TGTGCCAGCAGTTCGGGAGGGACGATGCCTGAAGCTTTCTTT. This translates into CASSSGGTMPEAFF.

This rearrangement joins TRBV5-1 to TRBJ2-5, with D possibly matching TRBD1 (6 bases). The CDR3 is 14 amino acids. Germline CDR1 reads SGHRS; CDR2 reads YFSETQ. The ends were cut back, 3 bases at V and 1 base at J, with 10 bases in the middle. CDR3 in amino acids: CASSSGHSQETQYF. CDR3 DNA sequence: TGCGCCAGCAGCTCGGGACACAGCCAAGAGACCCAGTACTTC.

V gene TRBV20-1 combines with J gene TRBJ1-5, with D possibly being TRBD1 (6 bases). Germline V CDR1 and CDR2: DFQATT, SNEGSKA (reference sequence). CDR3 length equals 15 residues. The ends were cut back, 6 bases at V and 1 base at J, with 16 bases in the middle. In nucleotides, the CDR3 is TGCAGTGCGGAAGACAGGTCCGGGAGCAATCAGCCCCAGCATTTT. It specifies CSAEDRSGSNQPQHF.

This clonotype showed up just once. A much bigger clone sits one base away, suggesting this may be a read error. V gene TRBV12-3 or TRBV12-4 combines with J gene TRBJ2-7, with D tentatively TRBD1 (5 bases). V was clipped by 8 bases and J by 3 bases, with 26 bases between them. This CDR3 has 17 residues. The CDR3, as DNA: TGTGCCAGCGCTGGCAGGGTGACGCCTGGCGGATACTACGAGCAGTACTTC. Its translation: CASAGRVTPGGYYEQYF.

The chain carries TRBV28 and TRBJ2-3; 10 bases are a match to TRBD2. CDR3 size: 14 residues. Per germline, CDR1 MDHEN and CDR2 SYDVKM. Trimming removed 6 bases from V and 4 bases from J; junction bases left unmatched: 4. The CDR3 reads CASSQAGGPDTQYF. The CDR3 nucleotides are TGTGCCAGCAGCCAAGCGGGAGGGCCAGATACGCAGTATTTT. The full variable domain, completed using reference TRBV28 and TRBJ2-3, is DVKVTQSSRYLVKRTGEKVFLECVQDMDHENMFWYRQDPGLGLRLIYFSYDVKMKEKGDIPEGYSVSREKKERFSLILESASTNQTSMYLCASSQAGGPDTQYFGPGTRLTVL.

The chain carries TRBV19 and TRBJ2-3; 9 positions match TRBD2. With V trimmed by 1 base and J by 5 bases, 13 bases remained unmatched. Germline V gives CDR1 LNHDA, CDR2 SQIVND (reference sequence). This CDR3 has 18 residues. The CDR3 nucleotides read TGTGCCAGTAGTATAGGCCTCCTCGCGGGGGGGCGGAGAGATACGCAGTATTTT. Amino acid sequence: CASSIGLLAGGRRDTQYF. The full variable domain, in which reference TRBV19 and TRBJ2-3 provide the parts outside the CDR3, is DGGITQSPKYLFRKEGQNVTLSCEQNLNHDAMYWYRQDPGQGLRLIYYSQIVNDFQKGDIAEGYSVSREKKESFPLTVTSAQKNPTAFYLCASSIGLLAGGRRDTQYFGPGTRLTVL.

This clonotype was observed a handful of times. The chain joins TRBV5-1 to TRBJ2-3; 10 bases agree with TRBD2. V lost 1 base to trimming and J lost 6 bases; unmatched junction nucleotides: 5. Germline CDR1 is SGHRS and CDR2 is YFSETQ. This CDR3 has 15 residues. The CDR3 loop is CASSLKAGGPDTQYF. The CDR3, as DNA: TGCGCCAGCAGCTTGAAAGCGGGGGGGCCTGATACGCAGTATTTT.

The CDR3 coding sequence is TGCAGCGCTGGACAGACGGGAAATGAAAAACTGTTTTTT. It is translated as CSAGQTGNEKLFF. The J gene is TRBJ1-4, the V gene TRBV29-1; tentative D call: TRBD1 (6 bases). Trimming stripped 7 bases from V and 5 bases from J, with 14 bases between. The germline V gene has CDR1 SQVTM and CDR2 ANQGSEA. The CDR3 runs 13 residues.

This clonotype was picked up many times. The V gene is TRBV9, the J gene TRBJ2-3; TRBD2 matches at 7 bases. With V trimmed by 0 bases and J by 5 bases, 6 bases remained unmatched. Looked up from germline, CDR1 is SGDLS and CDR2 is YYNGEE. The CDR3 runs to 15 residues. The CDR3 coding sequence is TGTGCCAGCAGCGTAGCTGGGAGGGTAGGAGATACGCAGTATTTT. Translated, it gives CASSVAGRVGDTQYF.

Note on this clonotype: Compared with germline, one end of the junction differs, possibly owing to a read error. This chain joins TRBV20-1 and TRBJ2-5; D possibly corresponds to TRBD2 (6 bases). The J call may be wrong; the DNA end is better matched by TRBJ2-7. This CDR3 is 16 amino acids long. Germline V gene lookup returns CDR1 DFQATT and CDR2 SNEGSKA (reference sequence). As DNA, the CDR3 is TGCAGTGCTAGAGATCAGGAGGGCCTAAGCTCCCACGAGCAGTACTTC. Protein sequence: CSARDQEGLSSHEQYF.

This clonotype appeared a single time. This rearrangement joins TRBV20-1 to TRBJ2-3; weak D call: TRBD1 (6 bases). CDR3 length: 15 residues. From germline, CDR1 is DFQATT and CDR2 SNEGSKA (reference sequence). V dropped 3 bases and J dropped 0 bases, with 13 bases sitting between them. The DNA for the CDR3 is TGCAGTGCTAGTGTAGGGGGAACTAGCACAGATACGCAGTATTTT. Translation: CSASVGGTSTDTQYF.

V gene TRBV7-9 combines with J gene TRBJ1-2; 7 bases agree with TRBD1. The germline CDR1 and CDR2 sequences are SEHNR and FQNEAQ (reference sequence). V trimming: 5 bases; J trimming: 2 bases; junction bases outside the gene matches: 8. The CDR3 is 15 residues long. The CDR3 DNA sequence: TGTGCCAGCAGCGACTCCGGGACAGAGAACTATGGCTACACCTTC. Translation: CASSDSGTENYGYTF.

This rearrangement joins TRBV27 to TRBJ1-1; D possibly corresponds to TRBD1 (5 bases). Trimming cost V 0 bases and J 5 bases, with 16 bases left between them. This CDR3 is 16 amino acids long. The germline V gene encodes CDR1 MNHEY and CDR2 SMNVEV (reference sequence). CDR3 in DNA: TGTGCCAGCAGTTTATCGCAAGGCGGGGGGAGAACTGAAGCTTTCTTT. It translates to CASSLSQGGGRTEAFF.

This clonotype came up a few times. V usage is TRBV30 and J usage is TRBJ2-7; 7 positions agree with TRBD1. CDR1 and CDR2 (germline): GTSNPN, SVGIG (reference sequence). Germline trimming cut 2 bases from V and 0 bases from J; bases unmatched to any gene: 4. There are 14 residues in the CDR3. CDR3 sequence reads: CAWSHRDSSYEQYF. DNA for the CDR3: TGTGCCTGGAGTCACCGGGACAGCTCCTACGAGCAGTACTTC.

This clonotype was counted many times. The rearrangement uses TRBV12-3 or TRBV12-4 and TRBJ2-1; 14 bases are a match to TRBD2. The CDR3 is made up of 16 amino acids. Trimming cost V 6 bases and J 3 bases; bases outside gene matches: 4. The CDR3 DNA reads TGTGCCAGCAGCTTGGGACTAGCGGGAGTCTACAATGAGCAGTTCTTC. Translated, it gives CASSLGLAGVYNEQFF.

V and J are TRBV7-2 and TRBJ1-5; possibly TRBD1 for D (5 bases). From germline, CDR1 is SGHTA and CDR2 FQGNSA. The V gene lost 1 base and the J gene lost 6 bases, with 13 bases spanning the gap. The CDR3 has 15 amino acids. As DNA, the CDR3 is TGTGCCAGCAGCTTAGGTGGGCCGGGGCGTCAGCCCCAGCATTTT. Its protein is CASSLGGPGRQPQHF.